A single sample gave rise to the 22 T cell receptor beta chains below, sequenced in a study of cytomegalovirus exposure and HLA in healthy donors. The PCR was carried out with 60 Vbeta primers and 13 Jbeta primers. Only in-frame clones appear in the TCRdb table, and some are missing; sequencing was by immunoSEQ multiplex PCR. The sample contains about 190,000 clones, over 70% of which appear only once. Sequencing was carried out using PBMCs. The source of these receptors is a woman aged 18-35 years in good health and CMV-seropositive.

The gene calls are TRBV30 and TRBJ2-1; TRBD1 matches 8 bases. The CDR3 covers 15 residues. V lost 1 base, J lost 6 bases, and 8 bases stayed unmatched. Germline CDR1 GTSNPN, CDR2 SVGIG (reference sequence). The chain's CDR3 is CAWSGWTGSLNEQFF. Written as DNA, the CDR3 is TGTGCCTGGAGTGGATGGACAGGGTCCCTCAATGAGCAGTTCTTC.

This clone was detected only a few times. The chain links TRBV2 to TRBJ1-5; D is ambiguous. V dropped 4 bases and J dropped 0 bases, with 10 bases sitting between them. Germline V lookup: CDR1 SNHLY, CDR2 FYNNEI. The CDR3 runs 15 residues. The DNA of the CDR3 is TGTGCCAGCAGTGGAGGCAGAGTTAGCAATCAGCCCCAGCATTTT. Encoded protein: CASSGGRVSNQPQHF.

The CDR3 is CASSLGGTGTPEAFF. The CDR3 DNA sequence: TGTGCCAGCAGCTTGGGGGGTACAGGGACCCCTGAAGCTTTCTTT. This chain connects TRBV5-4 to TRBJ1-1, with a possible D match to TRBD1 (6 bases). The CDR3 is 15 residues long. The V end was cut by 0 bases, the J end by 6 bases, with 15 bases between. The V gene's germline CDR1 is SGHNT and CDR2 YYREEE (reference sequence).

V is TRBV11-2 and J is TRBJ2-7; D is unresolved. Per the germline V gene, CDR1 is SGHAT and CDR2 is FQNNGV. The CDR3 spans 14 residues. Trimming shortened V by 0 bases and J by 3 bases, and 9 bases separated the two germline ends. CDR3: CASSLDLSSYEQYF. The CDR3 DNA reads as TGTGCCAGCAGCTTAGATCTTAGCAGCTACGAGCAGTACTTC.

About this clone: Other DNA sequences in the sample encode the same CDR3. This chain connects TRBV5-4 to TRBJ1-2, with 7 bases matching TRBD1. V lost 2 bases and J lost 3; bases outside the gene matches: 1. Germline CDR1 SGHNT, CDR2 YYREEE (reference sequence). The CDR3 runs 13 residues. CDR3 sequence reads: CASSLDRDYGYTF. CDR3 nucleotides: TGTGCCAGCAGCTTAGACAGGGACTATGGCTACACCTTC.

The CDR3 spells CASSPQRGGQYNEQFF. CDR3 in DNA: TGCGCCAGCAGCCCTCAACGCGGGGGCCAATACAATGAGCAGTTCTTC. V and J are TRBV4-1 and TRBJ2-1, with a tentative D call TRBD2 (7 bases). CDR3 length equals 16 residues. The V gene lost 4 bases and the J gene lost 4 bases, with 17 bases spanning the gap. Germline values: CDR1 MGHRA, CDR2 YSYEKL.

V usage is TRBV6-5 and J usage is TRBJ2-7, with 7 bases aligning to TRBD1. The V gene's germline CDR1 is MNHEY and CDR2 SVGAGI. V lost 2 bases, J lost 2 bases, and 9 bases stayed unmatched. The CDR3 totals 16 residues. CDR3 loop: CASSYASGTATYEQYF. CDR3 DNA sequence: TGTGCCAGCAGTTACGCGTCCGGGACAGCCACCTACGAGCAGTACTTC.

The V call is TRBV10-3, the J call TRBJ2-7, with 8 bases identical to TRBD1. CDR1 is ENHRY and CDR2 is SYGVKD in the germline V gene. The CDR3 totals 14 residues. J lost 0 bases, V lost 4 bases, and 2 bases had no gene match. CDR3 coding DNA: TGTGCCATCAGTGTCGACAGGGGCTCCTACGAGCAGTACTTC. Translation gives CAISVDRGSYEQYF.

This clone was observed once. V usage is TRBV4-2 and J usage is TRBJ2-3, with TRBD2 matching over 10 bases. The CDR3 sequence is 16 residues long. Germline-derived CDR1 and CDR2 are LGHNA and YNFKEQ. The trim removed 1 base at V and 1 base at J, leaving 2 bases unmatched. CDR3 nucleotides: TGTGCCAGCAGCCAAGCGCTAGCGGGGGGCACAGATACGCAGTATTTT. Its protein product is CASSQALAGGTDTQYF.

The chain uses TRBV19 and TRBJ1-4, with unresolved D. Germline V gene sequence: CDR1 LNHDA, CDR2 SQIVND (reference sequence). The CDR3 runs to 11 residues. V dropped 5 bases and J dropped 15 bases, with 13 bases sitting between them. In nucleotides, the CDR3 is TGTGCCAGTAGTCCTTCTCGGACTTTGTTTTTT. It is translated as CASSPSRTLFF. Full variable domain (missing parts from reference TRBV19 and TRBJ1-4): DGGITQSPKYLFRKEGQNVTLSCEQNLNHDAMYWYRQDPGQGLRLIYYSQIVNDFQKGDIAEGYSVSREKKESFPLTVTSAQKNPTAFYLCASSPSRTLFFGSGTQLSVL.

V is TRBV19 and J is TRBJ1-5; no firm D call. The V end was cut by 6 bases, the J end by 2 bases, with 23 bases between. Germline V lookup: CDR1 LNHDA, CDR2 SQIVND (reference sequence). CDR3 length: 18 residues. This chain's CDR3 is CASSPPAPDRDGNQPQHF. CDR3 bases: TGTGCCAGTAGCCCCCCTGCCCCAGACCGGGATGGCAATCAGCCCCAGCATTTT.

V usage is TRBV9 and J usage is TRBJ2-5; 14 nucleotides line up with TRBD2. CDR1 and CDR2 from the germline V gene are SGDLS and YYNGEE. There are 16 residues in the CDR3. V was pared by 4 bases and J by 2 bases, with 4 bases of the junction left unmatched. In DNA form, the CDR3 reads TGTGCCAGCAGCTTAAGACTAGCGGGGGGGCAAGAGACCCAGTACTTC. Its protein is CASSLRLAGGQETQYF.

This sequence joins TRBV11-3 and TRBJ1-2; TRBD1 matches 7 bases. Germline CDR1 and CDR2: SGHNT and YENEEA. Trimming at V came to 4 bases and at J to 6 bases, leaving 5 bases not matched to a gene. This CDR3 region has 13 residues. The CDR3 DNA is TGTGCCAGCAGCTCACAGGGGAATGATGGCTACACCTTC. Protein sequence: CASSSQGNDGYTF. Based on the CDR3 plus reference TRBV11-3 and TRBJ1-2, the full variable domain is EAGVVQSPRYKIIEKKQPVAFWCNPISGHNTLYWYLQNLGQGPELLIRYENEEAVDDSQLPKDRFSAERLKGVDSTLKIQPAELGDSAVYLCASSSQGNDGYTFGSGTRLTVV.

The gene calls are TRBV6-5 and TRBJ1-2; the D is unclear. CDR1 is MNHEY, CDR2 SVGAGI, per germline. V was trimmed by 5 bases and J by 2 bases, leaving 9 bases between them. The CDR3 totals 13 residues. In nucleotides, the CDR3 is TGTGCCAGCAGTATTCGAGAGAACTATGGCTACACCTTC. Protein product: CASSIRENYGYTF.

The V and J genes are TRBV18 and TRBJ2-7; 7 positions agree with TRBD1. CDR3 length: 14 residues. V shed 2 bases, J shed 3 bases, and the junction held 4 bases outside the gene matches. Per the germline V gene, CDR1 is KGHSH and CDR2 is LQKENI. CDR3 in DNA: TGTGCCAGCTCACCAACGACAGGGAGCTACGAGCAGTACTTC. It encodes CASSPTTGSYEQYF. Supplemented by reference TRBV18 and TRBJ2-7, the full variable domain reads NAGVMQNPRHLVRRRGQEARLRCSPMKGHSHVYWYRQLPEEGLKFMVYLQKENIIDESGMPKERFSAEFPKEGPSILRIQQVVRGDSAAYFCASSPTTGSYEQYFGPGTRLTVT.

This clone was found a few times. V is TRBV29-1 and J is TRBJ2-4; D is possibly TRBD1 (6 bases). V gave up 1 base and J gave up 2 bases, with 15 bases separating them. CDR3 size: 16 residues. CDR1 and CDR2 (germline): SQVTM, ANQGSEA. The CDR3 nucleotides are TGCAGCGTTGAAGGGACAGCCGGTCTAACCAAAAACATTCAGTACTTC. Protein product: CSVEGTAGLTKNIQYF.

The rearrangement links TRBV9 to TRBJ1-3; TRBD1 is a possible D gene (5 bases). Between the trimmed V and J ends, which lost 3 bases and 0 bases, there was a span of 13 bases. The germline V gene has CDR1 SGDLS and CDR2 YYNGEE. The CDR3 loop spans 16 amino acids. CDR3 sequence: CASSAPDMISGNTIYF. The CDR3 nucleotides are TGTGCCAGCAGCGCTCCGGACATGATCTCTGGAAACACCATATATTTT.

The CDR3: CATSSRLAVYNEQFF. The CDR3 DNA sequence: TGTGCCACCAGCAGCAGACTAGCGGTCTACAATGAGCAGTTCTTC. The chain is built from TRBV15 and TRBJ2-1; 9 bases align to TRBD2. This CDR3 spans 15 amino acids. The junction had 3 bases not matched to a gene; V was cut back by 3 bases and J by 3 bases. CDR1 and CDR2 from the germline V gene are LNHNV and YYDKDF (reference sequence).

The chain is built from TRBV9 and TRBJ1-1; D gene uncertain. Germline CDR1 and CDR2: SGDLS and YYNGEE. The CDR3 loop spans 13 amino acids. V was trimmed by 1 base and J by 0 bases, leaving 4 bases between them. This chain's CDR3 is CASSVTLNTEAFF. The CDR3 DNA reads TGTGCCAGCAGCGTAACTCTGAACACTGAAGCTTTCTTT.

The chain employs TRBV5-1 and TRBJ2-2; TRBD1 is a possible D gene (6 bases). The CDR3 spans 14 residues. CDR1 is SGHRS and CDR2 is YFSETQ in the germline V gene. The V gene lost 4 bases and the J gene lost 4 bases, with 11 bases spanning the gap. Here the CDR3 DNA reads TGCGCCAGCAGCAAAGGACAGAGCACCGGGGAGCTGTTTTTT. The encoded protein is CASSKGQSTGELFF.

This clone came up a few times. The chain uses TRBV19 and TRBJ2-2, with 8 bases aligning to TRBD2. Germline V CDR1 and CDR2: LNHDA, SQIVND (reference sequence). V lost 3 bases to trimming and J lost 4 bases; unmatched junction nucleotides: 7. The CDR3 has 16 residues. DNA for the CDR3: TGTGCCAGTAGTATTGTCCGCGGGGGGTTCACCGGGGAGCTGTTTTTT. Amino acids: CASSIVRGGFTGELFF.

This chain links TRBV7-9 with TRBJ1-2, with D tentatively TRBD1 (6 bases). Trimming took off 0 bases at V and 3 bases at J, with 8 bases between the two ends. Per germline, CDR1 SEHNR and CDR2 FQNEAQ (reference sequence). The CDR3 length is 14 residues. This chain's CDR3 is CASSLAPGDYGYTF. For the CDR3, the DNA is TGTGCCAGCAGCTTAGCTCCAGGGGACTATGGCTACACCTTC.